These 4 T cell receptor beta chains came from one sample sequenced in a study of T cell responses to AZD1222 COVID-19 vaccine. The protocol was immunoSEQ multiplex PCR, while the TCRdb copy is restricted to in-frame clones and leaves out a portion. Of over 120,000 clones in the sample, around 84% were seen once. The specimen comprised peripheral blood, sampled 28 days after the second AZD1222 dose. The source is an adult who received the AZD1222 COVID-19 vaccine.

This chain uses TRBV2 with TRBJ2-7; 8 bases are a match to TRBD2. The germline V gene has CDR1 SNHLY and CDR2 FYNNEI. CDR3 length: 15 residues. V was clipped by 1 base and J by 3 bases; unmatched bases: 5. CDR3 sequence reads: CASSEGRLAFYEQYF. CDR3 coding DNA: TGTGCCAGCAGTGAAGGCCGACTAGCGTTCTACGAGCAGTACTTC.

This clone was observed a single time. The V gene is TRBV6-5, the J gene TRBJ2-7; TRBD1 aligns across 9 bases. V gave up 4 bases and J gave up 7 bases; unmatched junction bases: 11. The CDR3 is 15 amino acids. The V gene's germline CDR1 is MNHEY and CDR2 SVGAGI. This CDR3 is CASSFANRGRREQYF. The CDR3 coding sequence is TGTGCCAGCAGTTTCGCCAACAGGGGGCGCAGGGAGCAGTACTTC.

The chain links TRBV6-1 to TRBJ1-2; D is ambiguous. CDR3 size: 12 residues. With 4 bases removed from V and 8 bases from J, the gap between germline ends came to 11 bases. Germline CDR1 MNHNS, CDR2 SASEGT. CDR3 sequence (DNA): TGTGCCAGCAGTGCAAATTGGGTGGGCTACACCTTC. This encodes CASSANWVGYTF.

This chain joins TRBV11-2 and TRBJ1-4; unclear D gene. Germline V gene sequence: CDR1 SGHAT, CDR2 FQNNGV. This CDR3 contains 15 residues. The ends were cut back, 1 base at V and 5 bases at J, with 11 bases in the middle. In DNA form, the CDR3 reads TGTGCCAGCAGCTTAGTTGGGGAGAGGAATGAAAAACTGTTTTTT. It encodes CASSLVGERNEKLFF.